The clone carrying this TCR beta chain was counted between two and nine times. In the authors' methods: Amplification from reference gene primers served as the basis for estimated nucleated cell counts. Measured with immunoSEQ multiplex PCR; TCRdb has only the in-frame clones, and not every one. That table furnishes V, J and clone size, whereas the DNA furnished D and trimming. The repertoire consists of under 300,000 clones, with 75% to 85% occurring once and the leading ten covering roughly 5.5%. The germline CDR1 and CDR2 sequences are SGHDT and YYEEEE. The CDR3 extends over 13 amino acids. Trimming left V 4 bases short and J 4 bases short, with 11 bases between. These data originate in a study of blood T cell repertoires in COVID-19. Study in general: Italy, Spain and the United States were the sources of the convalescent and acute COVID-19 samples. PBMCs, B-cell-depleted T cells, or T cells provided the cDNA or gDNA that made up the material.

Sequencing input: peripheral blood. This TCR derives from a human donor in a cohort sampled during active COVID-19. The gene calls are TRBV5-6 and TRBJ1-2, with D maybe TRBD1 (5 bases). CDR3 amino acids: CASSRGGGYGYTF. CDR3 bases: TGTGCCAGCAGCCGCGGGGGGGGCTATGGCTACACCTTC.